Shown below are 14 T cell receptor beta chains from a single sample sequenced in a study of T cell repertoires and Cas9 in healthy adults (dated by TCRdb to about 2018). The protocol used for the library was the immunoSEQ multiplex PCR assay. Here the immuneACCESS table is served through TCRdb, limited to in-frame sequences with V and J called. Missing clones are a known gap in these copies; in checked studies unresolved V genes cover under half, and the rest lacks a known reason. This sample has about 24,000 clones in its table, and roughly nine tenths of those were observed once. The ten biggest clones cover roughly 0.69% of the sample. Source material: CD4+ effector T cells (CD127+, CD25-, CD137-, CD154-) from PBMCs; culture status not recorded. The receptors come from a human donor in good health.

This rearrangement joins TRBV9 to TRBJ1-6, with 7 positions matching TRBD1. Germline values: CDR1 SGDLS, CDR2 YYNGEE. J was trimmed by 10 bases and V by 3 bases; bases with no gene match: 7. The CDR3 runs 14 residues. The CDR3 spells CASSAHTGESPLHF. The DNA of the CDR3 is TGTGCCAGCAGCGCGCACACAGGGGAATCACCCCTCCACTTT.

The chain combines TRBV7-9 with TRBJ1-3; D remains unclear. The CDR3 extends over 13 amino acids. CDR1 SEHNR and CDR2 FQNEAQ come from the germline V gene (reference sequence). V was pared by 5 bases and J by 0 bases, with 5 bases between. The CDR3 region is CASSLTSGNTIYF. The CDR3 DNA follows: TGTGCCAGCAGCCTAACCTCTGGAAACACCATATATTTT.

The genes are TRBV11-2 and TRBJ2-7; 13 bases line up with TRBD2. With 2 bases clipped from V and 6 bases from J, the junction kept 16 bases outside the gene matches. The germline gives CDR1 SGHAT, CDR2 FQNNGV. CDR3 length: 19 residues. CDR3 in amino acids: CASSLHLPGLAGRAAEQYF. CDR3 nucleotide sequence: TGTGCCAGCAGCTTACATCTACCGGGACTAGCGGGACGTGCCGCCGAGCAGTACTTC. Variable domain in full (rest from reference TRBV11-2 and TRBJ2-7): EAGVAQSPRYKIIEKRQSVAFWCNPISGHATLYWYQQILGQGPKLLIQFQNNGVVDDSQLPKDRFSAERLKGVDSTLKIQPAKLEDSAVYLCASSLHLPGLAGRAAEQYFGPGTRLTVT.

This chain uses TRBV11-1 with TRBJ2-1; D possibly corresponds to TRBD1 (5 bases). Trimming cost V 0 bases and J 10 bases, with 10 bases left between them. CDR1 and CDR2 (germline): SGHAT, FQDESV (reference sequence). CDR3 length equals 13 residues. CDR3 sequence reads: CASSLARQGEQFF. The DNA for the CDR3 is TGTGCCAGCAGCTTAGCGCGTCAGGGAGAGCAGTTCTTC. The complete variable domain, with remaining parts taken from reference TRBV11-1 and TRBJ2-1, reads EAEVAQSPRYKITEKSQAVAFWCDPISGHATLYWYRQILGQGPELLVQFQDESVVDDSQLPKDRFSAERLKGVDSTLKIQPAELGDSAMYLCASSLARQGEQFFGPGTRLTVL.

The chain couples TRBV28 to TRBJ2-3; no clear D. CDR1 and CDR2 from the germline V gene are MDHEN and SYDVKM. V lost 2 bases to trimming and J lost 8 bases, with 11 bases between them. The CDR3 is 13 residues long. CDR3: CASSLGIVVTQYF. The CDR3 nucleotides read TGTGCCAGCAGTTTAGGGATTGTTGTTACGCAGTATTTT.

As regards this clone: The same CDR3 can be traced to other DNA sequences in this sample. The CDR3 loop is CASSAVQGGRETQYF. CDR3 sequence (DNA): TGTGCCAGCAGCGCTGTACAGGGAGGGCGGGAGACCCAGTACTTC. This sequence joins TRBV2 and TRBJ2-5; a weak D match, TRBD2 (7 bases). V lost 6 bases and J 5 bases, leaving 19 bases between the germline ends. This CDR3 has 15 residues. Germline V gene data show CDR1 as SNHLY and CDR2 as FYNNEI.

This clone was counted a few times. The V gene is TRBV6-6, the J gene TRBJ1-2; the match to TRBD1 covers 9 bases. The CDR3 runs to 15 residues. J lost 8 bases, V lost 6 bases, and 13 bases had no gene match. CDR1 and CDR2 (germline): MNHNY, SVGAGI (reference sequence). The CDR3 DNA is TGTGCCAGCAGCTCTACCAACAGGGGGCGGCGCGGCTACACCTTC. It yields the protein CASSSTNRGRRGYTF.

The chain uses TRBV5-6 and TRBJ2-6, with 7 bases aligning to TRBD2. The CDR3 covers 18 residues. Germline trimming cut 2 bases from V and 0 bases from J; bases unmatched to any gene: 8. Germline CDR1 is SGHDT and CDR2 is YYEEEE. The CDR3 spells CASSLPGGWSSGANVLTF. The CDR3 bases are TGTGCCAGCAGCTTACCGGGAGGATGGAGCTCTGGGGCCAACGTCCTGACTTTC.

J is TRBJ2-7 and V is TRBV29-1; D is undetermined. The CDR3 extends over 11 amino acids. Germline V gene lookup returns CDR1 SQVTM and CDR2 ANQGSEA. Trimming shortened V by 6 bases and J by 2 bases, and 8 bases separated the two germline ends. DNA of the CDR3: TGCAGCGTCGAATCGGCCTACGAGCAGTACTTC. Translated: CSVESAYEQYF.

This chain joins TRBV5-8 and TRBJ2-5, with D tentatively TRBD2 (6 bases). Looked up from germline, CDR1 is SGHTS and CDR2 is YDEGEE. The CDR3 runs 10 residues. Trimming pared 7 bases from V and 11 bases from J, leaving 12 bases between. CDR3 amino acids: CASWRGRQYF. CDR3 in DNA: TGTGCCAGCTGGCGGGGCAGGCAGTACTTC.

This clone was observed a single time. V usage is TRBV7-8 and J usage is TRBJ2-5, with D maybe TRBD1 (5 bases). The V end was cut by 4 bases, the J end by 5 bases, with 14 bases between. The CDR3 is 14 amino acids. Germline CDR1 reads SGHVS; CDR2 reads FQNEAQ. This CDR3 reads CASSWSRGGETQYF. The CDR3 DNA reads as TGTGCCAGCAGCTGGAGTAGGGGTGGTGAGACCCAGTACTTC.

V is TRBV5-1 and J is TRBJ2-5; D gene ambiguous. The length of the CDR3 is 13 residues. CDR1 is SGHRS, CDR2 YFSETQ, per germline. Trimming removed 0 bases from V and 5 bases from J, with 8 bases in between. CDR3: CASSLASRETQYF. The DNA of the CDR3 is TGCGCCAGCAGCTTGGCCTCACGGGAGACCCAGTACTTC.

The chain links TRBV6-5 to TRBJ2-2; TRBD1 agrees at 7 bases. CDR3 size: 15 residues. Germline lookup yields CDR1 MNHEY and CDR2 SVGAGI. With V trimmed by 7 bases and J by 1 base, 6 bases remained unmatched. The CDR3 DNA sequence: TGTGCCAGCAACTTCGACAGGGAGAACACCGGGGAGCTGTTTTTT. As protein: CASNFDRENTGELFF.

The table lists this clone with a count of one. This chain joins TRBV6-1 and TRBJ2-7; tentatively, D is TRBD1 (5 bases). The CDR3 sequence is 15 residues long. Germline lookup yields CDR1 MNHNS and CDR2 SASEGT. Trimming stripped 7 bases from V and 4 bases from J, with 20 bases between. The CDR3 region is CASNLEVQGEYEQYF. The CDR3 coding sequence is TGTGCCAGCAACCTAGAAGTTCAGGGCGAATACGAGCAGTACTTC.